This T cell receptor beta chain was retrieved from a study of blood T cells in healthy people across ages. Study-level findings and limits: Getting older went along with TCR beta diversity per million T cells dropping roughly linearly.

Using a J-beta primer mix together with a sample-barcoded 5' primer, a second PCR was run for roughly 6 to 12 cycles. TCRdb fed the 5' RACE reads into MiXCR, producing one record per CDR3 protein. The profile shows about 680,000 distinct CDR3 sequences, approximately 49% of them singletons. A word on this clonotype: Its antigen is not identified.

Per the germline V gene, CDR1 is MDHEN and CDR2 is SYDVKM. The CDR3 has 16 amino acids. V was pared by 2 bases and J by 3 bases, with 9 bases of the junction left unmatched. The sequenced material came from blood. The origin of this receptor is a woman aged 55-69 years in good health. The chain employs TRBV28 and TRBJ2-7, with 8 positions matching TRBD1. The CDR3: CASSLNWRQGLYEQYF. The CDR3 nucleotides read TGTGCCAGCAGTTTAAACTGGAGACAGGGGCTCTACGAGCAGTACTTC.